The 4 T cell receptor beta chains given below trace back to one sample, sequenced in a study of CD8+ T cells in alopecia areata. Investigators isolated RNA and reverse transcribed it into cDNA to act as the sequencing template. The repertoire was sequenced with immunoSEQ multiplex PCR; TCRdb's copy has only in-frame clones and lacks some. Among about 200,000 clones listed, about 53% were seen once. The sequenced sample was CD4+ T cells sorted from blood, obtained at week 0. These receptor sequences come from a human donor with alopecia areata.

The sample holds a few counts of this clone. The chain joins TRBV4-1 to TRBJ2-7; D gene unclear. This CDR3 has 16 residues. Looked up from germline, CDR1 is MGHRA and CDR2 is YSYEKL. V was clipped by 0 bases and J by 2 bases, with 14 bases between them. This CDR3 reads CASSQDITEPPYEQYF. The CDR3 nucleotides are TGCGCCAGCAGCCAAGATATCACAGAACCCCCCTACGAGCAGTACTTC.

The V gene is TRBV29-1, the J gene TRBJ2-7; D might be TRBD1 (6 bases). V was shortened by 5 bases and J by 0 bases, with 14 bases between the two germline ends. Germline lookup yields CDR1 SQVTM and CDR2 ANQGSEA. The CDR3 extends over 14 amino acids. CDR3 coding DNA: TGCAGCGTTCGAGTACAGGGCAACTCCTACGAGCAGTACTTC. Its translation: CSVRVQGNSYEQYF.

The table lists this clone with a count of one. This chain uses TRBV7-2 with TRBJ1-1, with D perhaps TRBD1 (5 bases). CDR1 and CDR2 from the germline V gene are SGHTA and FQGNSA. V gave up 5 bases and J gave up 6 bases, with 10 bases separating them. The CDR3 runs 12 residues. DNA of the CDR3: TGTGCCAGCAGCCGACAGCGCGCTGAAGCTTTCTTT. Residues: CASSRQRAEAFF.

The J gene is TRBJ2-4, the V gene TRBV4-2, with 8 bases aligning to TRBD1. V was pared by 0 bases and J by 2 bases, with 3 bases of the junction left unmatched. CDR3 size: 16 residues. Per germline, CDR1 LGHNA and CDR2 YNFKEQ. The CDR3 loop reads CASSQDSGGPKNIQYF. CDR3 sequence (DNA): TGTGCCAGCAGCCAAGATTCAGGGGGCCCCAAAAACATTCAGTACTTC.